The T cell receptor (beta chain) under discussion was sequenced for a study of blood T cell repertoires in COVID-19. On the study more broadly: Sites across the United States, Italy and Spain contributed samples from acute and convalescent COVID-19.

The assay was immunoSEQ multiplex PCR, and TCRdb's table has in-frame clones only and misses some. Of 100,000 to 150,000 clones in the sample, roughly 84% were seen once. Unmatched junction bases numbered 2, after V lost 5 bases and J lost 1 base. From germline, CDR1 is SQVTM and CDR2 ANQGSEA. The CDR3 sequence is 14 residues long. This clonotype was sampled from a woman older than 75 with acute or convalescent COVID-19. Sample: peripheral blood. The chain carries TRBV29-1 and TRBJ2-2; 9 bases match TRBD1. CDR3 residues: CSVPGQGNTGELFF. DNA for the CDR3: TGCAGCGTTCCGGGACAGGGGAACACCGGGGAGCTGTTTTTT.